The rows below give T cell receptor beta chains drawn from one sample of a study of OX40 agonist ivuxolimab in advanced cancers. Generated by immunoSEQ multiplex PCR, the TCRdb table keeps only in-frame clones and is missing some. Here the sample spans around 72,000 clones, around 84% being singletons. The sample was CD4+ or CD8+ T cells sorted from blood, taken in a trial of the OX40 agonist ivuxolimab. The source is an adult with an advanced solid tumor such as melanoma, head and neck, liver or kidney cancer. CDR3s leave out the opening cysteine and the closing phenylalanine or tryptophan.

V gene: TRBV5-1; CDR3 length: 13; CDR3 protein: ASSLAQGPSYEQY
V gene: TRBV27; CDR3 length: 11; CDR3 protein: ASRETNYNEQF
V gene: TRBV6-5; CDR3 length: 13; CDR3 protein: ASTPGRLDTDTQY
V gene: TRBV6-5; CDR3 length: 13; CDR3 protein: ASSRVAGVTYEQY
V gene: TRBV7-9; CDR3 length: 13; CDR3 protein: ASSFVSGVNTEAF
V gene: TRBV5-1; CDR3 length: 11; CDR3 protein: ASSSQGNQPQH
V gene: TRBV28; CDR3 length: 10; CDR3 protein: ASSLWGGEQF
V gene: TRBV11-3; CDR3 length: 15; CDR3 protein: ASSLVPGGSLSYEQY
V gene: TRBV7-2; CDR3 length: 12; CDR3 protein: ASSLARTSEMQY
V gene: TRBV7-2; CDR3 length: 15; CDR3 protein: ASSLSRTSGIPDTQY
V gene: TRBV6-5; CDR3 length: 11; CDR3 protein: ASSGTGTYEQY
V gene: TRBV19; CDR3 length: 12; CDR3 protein: ASSMGLPPGELF
V gene: TRBV18; CDR3 length: 12; CDR3 protein: ASSPAQGVGEQY
V gene: TRBV9; CDR3 length: 14; CDR3 protein: ASSPPVADSQETQY
V gene: TRBV28; CDR3 length: 14; CDR3 protein: ASSSVRRGRVDGYT
V gene: TRBV27; CDR3 length: 16; CDR3 protein: ASSLSEGQSSYNSPLH
V gene: TRBV11-2; CDR3 length: 11; CDR3 protein: ASSSSANTEAF
V gene: TRBV5-1; CDR3 length: 13; CDR3 protein: ASSLEIDRVAEQY
V gene: TRBV18; CDR3 length: 14; CDR3 protein: ASSPQLAGGSYEQY
V gene: TRBV5-1; CDR3 length: 13; CDR3 protein: ASSATGDGDNEQF
V gene: TRBV11-2; CDR3 length: 9; CDR3 protein: ASRLNTEAF
V gene: TRBV7-2; CDR3 length: 12; CDR3 protein: ASSLFVSPYEQY
V gene: TRBV7-9; CDR3 length: 12; CDR3 protein: ASSPGQGSHEQY
V gene: TRBV6-5; CDR3 length: 11; CDR3 protein: ASKESSYNEQF
V gene: TRBV19; CDR3 length: 13; CDR3 protein: ASSMVLASSYEQY
V gene: TRBV6-1; CDR3 length: 15; CDR3 protein: ASSELGGAISYNEQF
V gene: TRBV29-1; CDR3 length: 10; CDR3 protein: SVGNWLDTQY
V gene: TRBV5-1; CDR3 length: 12; CDR3 protein: ASSNTGANTEAF
V gene: TRBV6-6; CDR3 length: 13; CDR3 protein: ASSYGGRGWYEQY
V gene: TRBV28; CDR3 length: 12; CDR3 protein: ASSPPTGSYEQY
V gene: TRBV19; CDR3 length: 12; CDR3 protein: ASSRETDNTEAF
V gene: TRBV20-1; CDR3 length: 9; CDR3 protein: SARSVYEQY
V gene: TRBV11-2; CDR3 length: 12; CDR3 protein: ASSQDRGADTQY
V gene: TRBV28; CDR3 length: 11; CDR3 protein: ASSLLDRDATF
V gene: TRBV6-1; CDR3 length: 11; CDR3 protein: ASSSTVGEKLF
V gene: TRBV19; CDR3 length: 14; CDR3 protein: ASSAIAGVDRNEQF
V gene: TRBV5-1; CDR3 length: 14; CDR3 protein: ASSSIPGQTNTEAF
V gene: TRBV10-1; CDR3 length: 13; CDR3 protein: ASSASSGRAYEQF
V gene: TRBV28; CDR3 length: 14; CDR3 protein: ASTGPGQGNTYEQY
V gene: TRBV19; CDR3 length: 14; CDR3 protein: ASSIKETGVGTEAF
V gene: TRBV28; CDR3 length: 15; CDR3 protein: ASSLIGGAASGNTIY
V gene: TRBV28; CDR3 length: 14; CDR3 protein: ASSLIDNSYNSPLH
V gene: TRBV6-1; CDR3 length: 12; CDR3 protein: ASSGDSITGELF
V gene: TRBV4-1; CDR3 length: 11; CDR3 protein: ASSGQGTETQY
V gene: TRBV4-2; CDR3 length: 14; CDR3 protein: ASSHDYRGEGSPLH
V gene: TRBV10-3; CDR3 length: 13; CDR3 protein: AIRLSWEGTYEQY
V gene: TRBV12-5; CDR3 length: 13; CDR3 protein: ASVTDGPPYNEQF
V gene: TRBV19; CDR3 length: 12; CDR3 protein: ASSWDGSRRPQH
V gene: TRBV5-1; CDR3 length: 13; CDR3 protein: ASSDPTGDQETQY
V gene: TRBV5-4; CDR3 length: 15; CDR3 protein: ASSFGTGRATNEKLF
V gene: TRBV5-6; CDR3 length: 12; CDR3 protein: ASSLVAGPGGYT
V gene: TRBV28; CDR3 length: 10; CDR3 protein: ASRGSNQPQH
V gene: TRBV6-6; CDR3 length: 9; CDR3 protein: ASSMGGEQY
V gene: TRBV7-9; CDR3 length: 12; CDR3 protein: ASSLQGFQETQY
V gene: TRBV11-2; CDR3 length: 14; CDR3 protein: ASSLGGGRFGSEQF